The 15 T cell receptor beta chains reported below all come from one sample, sequenced in a study of STAT3 mutations in large granular lymphocyte leukemia. General study findings and limits: At least one immunodominant TCR beta clonotype appeared in every T-cell large granular lymphocyte leukemia patient.

Clones were read by immunoSEQ multiplex PCR, and TCRdb kept only the in-frame ones, dropping some. Of approximately 4,400 clones in the sample, approximately 62% were seen once. Their specific antigens are unknown. The sequencing input was PBMCs. These receptors all stem from a human donor with T large granular lymphocyte leukemia. Some clones in this sample may be carry-over from other donors' samples.

The CDR3 nucleotides read TGTGCCAGCAGCTTGGCCGTTGAGGGACCCCAGTACTTC. Translating it yields CASSLAVEGPQYF. This chain connects TRBV5-6 to TRBJ2-5, with D perhaps given as TRBD1 or TRBD2 (5 bases each). The length of the CDR3 is 13 residues. Germline V gene sequence: CDR1 SGHDT, CDR2 YYEEEE. Trimming stripped 0 bases from V and 9 bases from J, with 12 bases between.

This clone showed up just a few times. The J gene is TRBJ2-7, the V gene TRBV6-5; D may be TRBD2 (7 bases). V lost 0 bases and J 4 bases, leaving 13 bases between the germline ends. The CDR3 spans 15 residues. Per germline, CDR1 MNHEY and CDR2 SVGAGI. The CDR3 DNA reads as TGTGCCAGCAGTTACTCCGCAGGGGAGGGGTACGAGCAGTACTTC. Its protein is CASSYSAGEGYEQYF.

This rearrangement joins TRBV25-1 to TRBJ2-1; 15 bases align to TRBD2. The CDR3 is 16 residues long. With 9 bases clipped from V and 3 bases from J, the junction kept 6 bases outside the gene matches. Germline CDR1 is MGHDK and CDR2 is SYGVNS. This CDR3 reads CASRGLAGGNYNEQFF. In nucleotides, the CDR3 is TGTGCCAGTAGGGGACTAGCGGGGGGTAACTACAATGAGCAGTTCTTC.

V and J are TRBV5-4 and TRBJ2-5; 7 positions agree with TRBD2. The CDR3 totals 15 residues. J lost 2 bases, V lost 4 bases, and 8 bases had no gene match. CDR1 is SGHNT and CDR2 is YYREEE in the germline V gene (reference sequence). CDR3 DNA sequence: TGTGCCAGCAGCCGCACGGGGGGTCCTCAAGAGACCCAGTACTTC. Amino acid sequence: CASSRTGGPQETQYF.

The chain carries TRBV18 and TRBJ1-2; 8 positions agree with TRBD1. This CDR3 has 15 amino acids. Trimming cost V 3 bases and J 0 bases; bases outside gene matches: 3. CDR1 KGHSH and CDR2 LQKENI come from the germline V gene. In nucleotides, the CDR3 is TGTGCCAGCTCACCCGCGGGACAGGCTAACTATGGCTACACCTTC. Its translation is CASSPAGQANYGYTF. Full variable domain (missing parts from reference TRBV18 and TRBJ1-2): NAGVMQNPRHLVRRRGQEARLRCSPMKGHSHVYWYRQLPEEGLKFMVYLQKENIIDESGMPKERFSAEFPKEGPSILRIQQVVRGDSAAYFCASSPAGQANYGYTFGSGTRLTVV.

This clone appeared a few times. The chain couples TRBV18 to TRBJ1-2; TRBD1 aligns across 9 bases. The germline V gene encodes CDR1 KGHSH and CDR2 LQKENI. V shed 6 bases and J 0 bases; nucleotides not matched to a gene: 11. The CDR3 covers 17 residues. CDR3 coding DNA: TGTGCCAGCTCCCCCGGACAGGGGATCGGCGCTAACTATGGCTACACCTTC. Translation gives CASSPGQGIGANYGYTF.

This chain connects TRBV6-5 to TRBJ1-2, with 8 positions matching TRBD1. From germline, CDR1 is MNHEY and CDR2 SVGAGI. J was trimmed by 2 bases and V by 10 bases; bases with no gene match: 9. CDR3 length equals 14 residues. The CDR3 is CATRRDRSNYGYTF. CDR3 nucleotides: TGTGCCACGAGACGGGACAGGTCCAACTATGGCTACACCTTC.

The gene calls are TRBV29-1 and TRBJ2-2; 14 bases fit TRBD2. CDR1 is SQVTM, CDR2 ANQGSEA, per germline. The V gene end was trimmed by 6 bases and the J gene end by 8 bases; junction bases not matched to a gene: 8. The CDR3 contains 15 residues. This CDR3 reads CSVDGLAGGGGELFF. The DNA for the CDR3 is TGCAGCGTGGACGGACTAGCGGGAGGTGGGGGGGAGCTGTTTTTT.

The chain uses TRBV5-1 and TRBJ1-2, with 7 bases identical to TRBD1. Germline CDR1 and CDR2: SGHRS and YFSETQ. This CDR3 region has 17 residues. After removal of 0 bases from V and 7 bases from J, the junction contained 15 bases not matched to a gene. CDR3: CASSLEVSQGILGGYTF. Written as DNA, the CDR3 is TGCGCCAGCAGCTTGGAAGTATCACAGGGGATTTTAGGTGGCTACACCTTC.

Judged by abundance, this clone is medium-sized. The chain has TRBV7-9 and TRBJ1-2; D is possibly TRBD1 (5 bases). V shed 1 base and J shed 8 bases, with 11 bases lying between them. Germline lookup yields CDR1 SEHNR and CDR2 FQNEAQ (reference sequence). CDR3 length: 13 amino acids. Written as DNA, the CDR3 is TGTGCCAGCAGCTTAGAAGGGGATAGGGGCTACACCTTC. This codes for CASSLEGDRGYTF. Complete variable domain (other parts from reference TRBV7-9 and TRBJ1-2): DTGVSQNPRHKITKRGQNVTFRCDPISEHNRLYWYRQTLGQGPEFLTYFQNEAQLEKSRLLSDRFSAERPKGSFSTLEIQRTEQGDSAMYLCASSLEGDRGYTFGSGTRLTVV.

The chain joins TRBV27 to TRBJ2-1; the match to TRBD2 covers 11 bases. After removal of 2 bases from V and 2 bases from J, the junction contained 8 bases not matched to a gene. Germline lookup yields CDR1 MNHEY and CDR2 SMNVEV (reference sequence). This CDR3 spans 18 amino acids. CDR3 amino acids: CASSLGASGRFTYNEQFF. DNA of the CDR3: TGTGCCAGCAGTTTAGGGGCTAGCGGGAGGTTCACCTACAATGAGCAGTTCTTC.

The chain couples TRBV30 to TRBJ1-6; D possibly corresponds to TRBD1 (6 bases). CDR1 GTSNPN and CDR2 SVGIG come from the germline V gene (reference sequence). V was trimmed by 2 bases and J by 5 bases, leaving 7 bases between them. This CDR3 is built from 13 residues. The CDR3 loop is CAWSPGDNSPLHF. The CDR3 DNA reads TGTGCCTGGAGTCCAGGGGATAATTCACCCCTCCACTTT.

Only a few counts were recorded for this clone. This sequence joins TRBV6-1 and TRBJ1-2; no firm D call. Germline assignment: CDR1 MNHNS and CDR2 SASEGT. The CDR3 has 11 residues. V lost 6 bases to trimming and J lost 7 bases, with 9 bases between them. CDR3 in amino acids: CASSYIPGYTF. The CDR3 DNA sequence: TGTGCCAGCAGCTACATACCTGGCTACACCTTC.

This chain joins TRBV13 and TRBJ2-7; weak D call: TRBD2 (6 bases). V lost 5 bases and J lost 2, with 16 bases in between. The CDR3 extends over 15 amino acids. CDR1 is PRHDT and CDR2 is FYEKMQ in the germline V gene (reference sequence). The CDR3 DNA follows: TGTGCCAGCAGCCCTGGCCGTGGGGGGACCTACGAGCAGTACTTC. Translation: CASSPGRGGTYEQYF.

The rearrangement uses TRBV5-1 and TRBJ1-1; D remains ambiguous. Germline V gene data show CDR1 as SGHRS and CDR2 as YFSETQ. The CDR3 loop spans 13 amino acids. The ends were cut back, 6 bases at V and 1 base at J, with 10 bases in the middle. CDR3 bases: TGCGCCAGCAAAGCGACGGGGAACACTGAAGCTTTCTTT. It codes for CASKATGNTEAFF.